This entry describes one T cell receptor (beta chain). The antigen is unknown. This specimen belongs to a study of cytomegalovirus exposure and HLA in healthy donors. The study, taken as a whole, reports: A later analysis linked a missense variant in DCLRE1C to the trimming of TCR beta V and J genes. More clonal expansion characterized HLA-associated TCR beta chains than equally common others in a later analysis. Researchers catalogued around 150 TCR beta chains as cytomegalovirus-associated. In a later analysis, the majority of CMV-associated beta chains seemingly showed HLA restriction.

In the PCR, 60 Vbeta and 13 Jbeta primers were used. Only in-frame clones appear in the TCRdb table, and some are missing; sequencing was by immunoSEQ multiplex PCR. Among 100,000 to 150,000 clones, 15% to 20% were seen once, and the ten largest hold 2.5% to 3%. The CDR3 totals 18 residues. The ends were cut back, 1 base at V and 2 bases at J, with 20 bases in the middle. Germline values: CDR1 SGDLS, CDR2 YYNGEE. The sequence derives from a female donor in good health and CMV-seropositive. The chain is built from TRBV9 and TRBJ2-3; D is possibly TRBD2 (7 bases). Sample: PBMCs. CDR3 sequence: CASSVQGTILGNTDTQYF. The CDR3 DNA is TGTGCCAGCAGCGTACAGGGGACTATCCTGGGCAACACAGATACGCAGTATTTT.